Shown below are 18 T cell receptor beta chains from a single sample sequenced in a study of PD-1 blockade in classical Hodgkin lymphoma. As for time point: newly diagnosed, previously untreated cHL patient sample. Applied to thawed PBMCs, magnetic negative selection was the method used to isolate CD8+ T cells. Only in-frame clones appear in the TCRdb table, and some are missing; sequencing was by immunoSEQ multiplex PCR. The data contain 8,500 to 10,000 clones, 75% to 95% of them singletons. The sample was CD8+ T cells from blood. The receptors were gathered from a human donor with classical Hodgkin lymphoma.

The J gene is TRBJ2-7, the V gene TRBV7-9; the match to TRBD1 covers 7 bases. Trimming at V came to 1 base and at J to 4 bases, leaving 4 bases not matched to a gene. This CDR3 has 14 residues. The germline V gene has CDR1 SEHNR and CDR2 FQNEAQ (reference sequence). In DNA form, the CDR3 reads TGTGCCAGCAGCTTAGAAGGGACAGTATACGAGCAGTACTTC. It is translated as CASSLEGTVYEQYF.

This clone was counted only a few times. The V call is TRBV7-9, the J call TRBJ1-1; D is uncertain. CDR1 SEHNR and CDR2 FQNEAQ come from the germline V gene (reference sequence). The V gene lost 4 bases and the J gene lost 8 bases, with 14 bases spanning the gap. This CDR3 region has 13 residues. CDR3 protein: CASSSGGGEEAFF. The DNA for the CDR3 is TGTGCCAGCAGCTCCGGAGGAGGAGAAGAAGCTTTCTTT. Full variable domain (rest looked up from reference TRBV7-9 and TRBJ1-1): DTGVSQNPRHKITKRGQNVTFRCDPISEHNRLYWYRQTLGQGPEFLTYFQNEAQLEKSRLLSDRFSAERPKGSFSTLEIQRTEQGDSAMYLCASSSGGGEEAFFGQGTRLTVV.

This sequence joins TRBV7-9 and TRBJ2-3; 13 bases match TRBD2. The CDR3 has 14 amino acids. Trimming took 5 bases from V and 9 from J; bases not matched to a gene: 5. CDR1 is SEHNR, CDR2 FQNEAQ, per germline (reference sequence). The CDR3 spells CASSLGTSGVTQYF. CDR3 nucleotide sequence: TGTGCCAGCAGCCTAGGGACTAGCGGGGTGACGCAGTATTTT.

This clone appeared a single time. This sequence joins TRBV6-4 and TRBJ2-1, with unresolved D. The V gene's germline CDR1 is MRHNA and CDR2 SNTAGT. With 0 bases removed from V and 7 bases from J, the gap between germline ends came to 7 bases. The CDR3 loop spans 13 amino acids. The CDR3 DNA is TGTGCCAGCAGTGACTCGATGAGGAATGAGCAGTTCTTC. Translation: CASSDSMRNEQFF.

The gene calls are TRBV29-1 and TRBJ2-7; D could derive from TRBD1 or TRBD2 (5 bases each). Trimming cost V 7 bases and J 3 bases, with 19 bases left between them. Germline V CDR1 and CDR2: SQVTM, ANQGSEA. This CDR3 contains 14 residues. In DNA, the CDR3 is TGCAGCGCTACCCGGCCTGGGGGAATCTACGAGCAGTACTTC. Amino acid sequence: CSATRPGGIYEQYF.

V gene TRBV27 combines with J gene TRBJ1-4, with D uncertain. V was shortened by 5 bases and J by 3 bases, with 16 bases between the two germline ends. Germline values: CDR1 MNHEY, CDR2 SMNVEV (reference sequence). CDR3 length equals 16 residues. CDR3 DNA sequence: TGTGCCAGCAGTGTGGACCGCTCGCTCCCTAATGAAAAACTGTTTTTT. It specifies CASSVDRSLPNEKLFF. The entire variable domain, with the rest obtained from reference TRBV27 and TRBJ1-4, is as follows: EAQVTQNPRYLITVTGKKLTVTCSQNMNHEYMSWYRQDPGLGLRQIYYSMNVEVTDKGDVPEGYKVSRKEKRNFPLILESPSPNQTSLYFCASSVDRSLPNEKLFFGSGTQLSVL.

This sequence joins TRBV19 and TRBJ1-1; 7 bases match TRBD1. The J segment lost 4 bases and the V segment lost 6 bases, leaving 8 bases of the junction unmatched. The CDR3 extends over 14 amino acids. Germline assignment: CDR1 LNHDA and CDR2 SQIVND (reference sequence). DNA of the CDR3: TGTGCCAGTAGCCTCAGGGGGGTGGCCACTGAAGCTTTCTTT. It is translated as CASSLRGVATEAFF.

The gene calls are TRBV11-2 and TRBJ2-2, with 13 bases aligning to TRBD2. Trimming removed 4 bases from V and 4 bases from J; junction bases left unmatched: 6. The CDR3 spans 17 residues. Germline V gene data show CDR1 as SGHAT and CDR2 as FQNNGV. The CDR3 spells CASSSHGLAGVTGELFF. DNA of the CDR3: TGTGCCAGCAGCTCCCACGGACTAGCGGGGGTCACCGGGGAGCTGTTTTTT.

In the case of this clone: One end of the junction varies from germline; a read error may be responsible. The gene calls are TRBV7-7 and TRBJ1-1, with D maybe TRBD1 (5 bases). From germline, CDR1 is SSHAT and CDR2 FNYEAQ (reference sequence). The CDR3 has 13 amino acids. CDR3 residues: CASSRTPNTEAFF. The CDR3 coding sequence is TGTGCTAGCAGCCGGACACCGAACACTGAAGCTTTCTTT.

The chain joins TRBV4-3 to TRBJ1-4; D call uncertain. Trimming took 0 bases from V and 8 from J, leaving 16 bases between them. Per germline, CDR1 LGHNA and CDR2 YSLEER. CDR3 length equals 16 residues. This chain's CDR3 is CASSQDSVRGGEKLFF. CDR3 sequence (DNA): TGCGCCAGCAGCCAAGATTCTGTCCGAGGAGGAGAAAAACTGTTTTTT.

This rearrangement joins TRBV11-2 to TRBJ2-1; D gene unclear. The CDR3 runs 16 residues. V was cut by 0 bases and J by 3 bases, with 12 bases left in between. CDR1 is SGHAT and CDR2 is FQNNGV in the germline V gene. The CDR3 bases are TGTGCCAGCAGCTTAGAAGTCCGCGTATACTACAATGAGCAGTTCTTC. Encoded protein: CASSLEVRVYYNEQFF.

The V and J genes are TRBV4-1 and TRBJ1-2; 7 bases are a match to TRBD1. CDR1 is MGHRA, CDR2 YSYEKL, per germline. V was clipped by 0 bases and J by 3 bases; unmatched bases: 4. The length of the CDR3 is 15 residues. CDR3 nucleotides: TGCGCCAGCAGCCAAGACAGGACAGGCCACTATGGCTACACCTTC. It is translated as CASSQDRTGHYGYTF.

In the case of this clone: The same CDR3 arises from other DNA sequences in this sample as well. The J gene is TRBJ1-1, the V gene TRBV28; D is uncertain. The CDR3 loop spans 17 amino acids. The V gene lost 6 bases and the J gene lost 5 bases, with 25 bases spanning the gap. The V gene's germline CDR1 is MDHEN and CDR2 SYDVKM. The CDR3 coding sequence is TGTGCCAGCAGCTACTTGACACCCATAGTCCCAGGAACTGAAGCTTTCTTT. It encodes CASSYLTPIVPGTEAFF.

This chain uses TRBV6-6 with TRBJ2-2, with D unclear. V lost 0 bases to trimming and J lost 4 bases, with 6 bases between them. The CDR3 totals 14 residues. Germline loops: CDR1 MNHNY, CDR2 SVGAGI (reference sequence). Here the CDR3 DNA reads TGTGCCAGCAGTTACTCGGAGACCACCGGGGAGCTGTTTTTT. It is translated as CASSYSETTGELFF.

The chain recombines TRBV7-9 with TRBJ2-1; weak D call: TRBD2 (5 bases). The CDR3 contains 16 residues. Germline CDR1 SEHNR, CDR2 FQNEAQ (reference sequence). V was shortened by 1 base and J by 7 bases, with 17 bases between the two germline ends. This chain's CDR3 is CASSLDYGVPGNEQFF. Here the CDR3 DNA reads TGTGCCAGCAGCTTAGATTACGGGGTTCCCGGGAATGAGCAGTTCTTC.

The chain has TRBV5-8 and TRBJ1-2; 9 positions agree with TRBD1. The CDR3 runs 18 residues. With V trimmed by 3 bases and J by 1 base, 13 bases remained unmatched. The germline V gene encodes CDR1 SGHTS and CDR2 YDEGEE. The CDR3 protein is CASSSTGGVLYVNYGYTF. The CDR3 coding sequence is TGTGCCAGCAGCTCCACAGGGGGCGTTCTGTATGTTAACTATGGCTACACCTTC.

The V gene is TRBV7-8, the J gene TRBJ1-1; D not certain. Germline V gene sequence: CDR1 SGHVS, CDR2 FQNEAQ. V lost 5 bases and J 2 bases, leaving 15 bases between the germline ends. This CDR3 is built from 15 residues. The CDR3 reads CASSRYTNPNTEAFF. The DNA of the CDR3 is TGTGCCAGCAGCCGGTACACGAATCCAAACACTGAAGCTTTCTTT. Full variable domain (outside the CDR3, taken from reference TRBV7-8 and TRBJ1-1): GAGVSQSPRYKVAKRGQDVALRCDPISGHVSLFWYQQALGQGPEFLTYFQNEAQLDKSGLPSDRFFAERPEGSVSTLKIQRTQQEDSAVYLCASSRYTNPNTEAFFGQGTRLTVV.

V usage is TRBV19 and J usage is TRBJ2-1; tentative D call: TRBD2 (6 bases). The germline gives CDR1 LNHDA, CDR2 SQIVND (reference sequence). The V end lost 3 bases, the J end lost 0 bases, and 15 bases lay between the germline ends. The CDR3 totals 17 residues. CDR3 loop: CASSIELAPSSYNEQFF. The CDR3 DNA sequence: TGTGCCAGTAGTATCGAACTAGCTCCCAGCTCCTACAATGAGCAGTTCTTC.